This TCR beta chain was identified in a study of CD8+CD57+ T cells in acquired aplastic anemia. This CDR3 region has 18 residues. Germline trimming cut 6 bases from V and 1 base from J; bases unmatched to any gene: 18. Germline V gene data show CDR1 as LNHDA and CDR2 as SQIVND (reference sequence). Flow cytometry had shown expanded CD8+CD57+ cells in the patients chosen for sequencing. Patients were treatment-naive when blood was sampled. Using genomic DNA as the template, TCR beta VDJ and CDR3 profiling was carried out. TCRdb re-called the reads with MiXCR, one entry per CDR3 protein. The sample shows about 290,000 distinct CDR3 sequences, about three fifths of them seen only once.

Specimen: sorted CD4+, CD8+, or CD8+CD57+ T cells (not recorded which) from PBMCs. The sequence derives from a human donor with aplastic anemia. The rearrangement uses TRBV19 and TRBJ2-7; 7 bases align to TRBD2. The CDR3 loop reads CASSPTTRSAGASYEQYF. CDR3 in DNA: TGTGCCAGTAGCCCGACCACGAGGTCGGCGGGAGCGTCCTACGAGCAGTACTTC.